The rows below give T cell receptor beta chains drawn from one sample of a study of T cells in Graves' hyperthyroidism and ophthalmopathy. TCRdb itself ran the multiplex PCR reads through MiXCR, one entry per CDR3 protein. The sample yields 370,000 or so distinct CDR3 sequences, 15% to 18% seen once. The material sequenced was blood. These receptors were taken from a young woman with Graves' hyperthyroidism that later progressed to Graves' ophthalmopathy. Each CDR3 is given with its conserved first and last residue. A D gene is named only where the DNA matches it firmly.

V gene,J gene,D gene,CDR3 protein
TRBV6-1,TRBJ2-5,TRBD1,CASSYGGQGRETQYF
TRBV7-8,TRBJ1-1,NA,CASSSPAFNRQRGINTEAFF
TRBV19,TRBJ2-2,NA,CASSIAWGNGELFF
TRBV5-1,TRBJ2-5,TRBD1,CASSDTGGEQTQYF
TRBV28,TRBJ2-4,NA,CASSFMAGKLILAKNIQYF
TRBV20-1,TRBJ2-2,NA,CSARALRGGNTGELFF
TRBV29-1,TRBJ1-4,NA,CSVTRPGQTTNEKLFF
TRBV12-3/TRBV12-4,TRBJ2-2,TRBD2,CASSFSGRASGELFF
TRBV30,TRBJ1-3,NA,CAWNPGTGNTIYF
TRBV10-3,TRBJ2-3,TRBD2,CAIRGGTSGRVTDTQYF
TRBV5-4,TRBJ2-5,NA,CASSLASPQETQYF
TRBV5-1,TRBJ2-7,NA,CASSSQLRAYEQYF
TRBV6-5,TRBJ2-6,NA,CASSYVVSGANVLTF
TRBV28,TRBJ2-7,TRBD2,CASSGPASGRREQYF
TRBV6-2/TRBV6-3,TRBJ2-1,TRBD2,CASSWTTGGNEQFF
TRBV7-2,TRBJ1-2,NA,CASSLGGLANYGYTF
TRBV4-2,TRBJ2-5,NA,CASSQGLDPTRPLEYF
TRBV7-9,TRBJ2-7,NA,CASSLSIGQKLHEQYF
TRBV29-1,TRBJ1-2,NA,CSVVGQGWGYTF
TRBV18,TRBJ1-2,NA,CASSPLRLNGYTF
TRBV9,TRBJ2-4,TRBD1,CASSVGTGKNIQYF
TRBV20-1,TRBJ2-7,TRBD2,CSARDRRGVTYEQYF
TRBV30,TRBJ2-5,TRBD1,CAWSAGTGRETQYF
TRBV4-1,TRBJ2-7,TRBD1,CASSQVVPGQGAYEQYF
TRBV12-3/TRBV12-4,TRBJ2-5,NA,CASSFSWGETQYF
TRBV11-2,TRBJ2-1,NA,CASSFLGEQFF
TRBV4-1,TRBJ2-3,TRBD2,CASSQVGLAVGDTQYF
TRBV20-1,TRBJ2-5,TRBD2,CSAREPSSGRGETQYF
TRBV2,TRBJ2-1,TRBD1,CASSKDRGRNEQFF
TRBV3-1,TRBJ2-7,NA,CASSQYGDSYEQYF
TRBV28,TRBJ2-4,TRBD1,CASSRGQATNIQYF
TRBV28,TRBJ1-1,NA,CASSFLGVARNTEAFF
TRBV4-1,TRBJ2-7,NA,CASSQKNGEQYF
TRBV25-1,TRBJ2-7,NA,CASSGETRGNYEQYF
TRBV19,TRBJ1-2,NA,CASSMFRSEGTTYGYTF
TRBV3-1,TRBJ2-7,NA,CASSQGHHEQYF
TRBV27,TRBJ2-7,NA,CASSPTGQKSTYEQYF
TRBV6-1,TRBJ1-2,NA,CATGQPFYGYTF
TRBV6-2/TRBV6-3,TRBJ1-6,NA,CASSDDDRHYNSPLHF